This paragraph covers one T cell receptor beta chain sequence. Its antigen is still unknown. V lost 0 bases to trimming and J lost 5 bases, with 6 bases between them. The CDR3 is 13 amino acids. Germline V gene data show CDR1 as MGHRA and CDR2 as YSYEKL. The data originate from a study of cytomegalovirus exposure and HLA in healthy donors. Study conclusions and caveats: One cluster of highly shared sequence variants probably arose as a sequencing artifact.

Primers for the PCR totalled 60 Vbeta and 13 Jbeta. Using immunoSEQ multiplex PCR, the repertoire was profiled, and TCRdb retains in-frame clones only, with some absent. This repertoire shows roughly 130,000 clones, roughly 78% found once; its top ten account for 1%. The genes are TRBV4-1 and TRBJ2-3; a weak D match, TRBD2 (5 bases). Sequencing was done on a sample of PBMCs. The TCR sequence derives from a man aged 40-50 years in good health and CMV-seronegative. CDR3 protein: CASSQDAGDTQYF. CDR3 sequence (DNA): TGCGCCAGCAGCCAAGATGCGGGAGATACGCAGTATTTT.